This T cell receptor beta chain comes out of a study of PD-1 blockade in classical Hodgkin lymphoma (dated by TCRdb to the early 2020s). Some background on the complete study: Nivolumab dosing was 3 mg/kg intravenously every 2 weeks, continuing until either disease progression or unacceptable toxicity. A peripheral blood immune signature of response to PD-1 blockade in classical Hodgkin lymphoma was defined using TCR beta sequencing and CyTOF. On the study overall, not on this receptor specifically: Among trial patients, those achieving complete response had baseline diversity similar to that of newly diagnosed patients, while diversity was significantly lower in partial responders and progressors. Lower diversity was observed in patients in whom nivolumab was started less than 1 year after ASCT, and these patients were excluded from later analyses so that confounding by immune reconstitution would be avoided. Newly diagnosed patients were reported to have lower baseline TCR diversity than healthy donors, and relapsed/refractory patients were reported to have lower baseline TCR diversity still. By C4D1, a significant rise was seen in CD4+ TCR diversity but not in CD8+ TCR diversity (p=0.0027 vs p=0.16), and the rise was most apparent among complete responders (p=0.02). The study covered only a single clinical trial cohort, and the causes of the repertoire differences, possibly disease activity or prior therapy, were still not defined.

Genomic DNA was isolated using the Qiagen DNeasy kit from unsorted PBMCs as well as from negatively selected CD4+ and CD8+ fractions. Using primers that anneal to V and J segments, immunoSEQ multiplex PCR amplified the TCR beta CDR3 regions. A synthetic immune receptor repertoire was used to minimize amplification bias, and any residual bias was removed computationally once sequencing was done. The study's own analysis went as follows. Repertoire diversity was quantified as the Shannon entropy index using custom Python scripts. Unsorted, CD4+ and CD8+ repertoires were examined separately, except in combined analyses, for which CD4+ and CD8+ sequences were merged in silico. Clonal expansion was defined as a frequency increase of at least 2-fold after treatment compared with C1D1, and clones undetected at baseline were assigned a pseudocount of 0.5. Clones with 0 or 1 copy at C1D1 were defined as singleton clones, while clones with 2 or more copies were defined as non-singleton clones. By matching protein sequences in sorted samples from the same patient, clones expanded in unsorted samples were annotated as CD4+, CD8+ or unknown. Wilcoxon tests on paired samples were used to test diversity changes from C1D1 to C4D1. The clones in this table, taken by TCRdb from immuneACCESS, are in-frame only. Not every clone is retained; where verified, under half of the shortfall comes from an unresolved V gene, and the cause of the rest is unknown. Clone size and V and J calls were adopted from that table, with D and trimming inferred from the DNA. The sample table records 14,000 to 15,000 clones; around four fifths of these occur just once. The top ten constitute around 27% of the sample.

This sample's time point label indicates: cycle 2 day 1 (C2D1) of nivolumab. Every trial patient had relapsed after autologous stem cell transplantation, and cohorts A, B and C differed in prior brentuximab vedotin exposure. The trial cohort was composed of roughly 60 patients with relapsed/refractory classical Hodgkin lymphoma, for whom complete response, partial response or progressive disease was recorded as best overall response. In the multi-cohort phase II CheckMate 205 trial, trial patients received single-agent nivolumab. An independent review committee assessed best overall response by applying the 2007 International Working Group response criteria. Trial PBMCs were collected just before the start of nivolumab (C1D1) and during therapy at cycle 2 day 1 and cycle 4 day 1. Peripheral blood was collected in 8 mL Vacutainer Cell Preparation Tubes, from which PBMCs were isolated by centrifugation and then cryopreserved.

This clone appeared a single time. Its antigen is unknown. No per-base quality is available; no much larger clone lies one base away. The CDR3 runs 12 amino acids, cysteine and phenylalanine included. Only the CDR3 region is kept as DNA, spanning 36 bases read in frame from base 1. V lost 6 bases and J lost 4 bases; the stretch between them is 10 bases long. CDR1 and CDR2, looked up from the germline V gene, are MNHEY and SVGAGI. The receptor chain draws on TRBV6-5 and TRBJ2-7; the D gene remains uncertain. This specimen consisted of peripheral blood mononuclear cells (PBMCs), obtained before the second cycle of nivolumab. The sequence was collected from a human donor with classical Hodgkin lymphoma. For the CDR3, the sequence is CASSLRVYEQYF. The nucleotide sequence reads TGTGCCAGCAGCCTCCGAGTATACGAGCAGTACTTC.